This T cell receptor (beta chain) originates from a study of blood T cell repertoires in COVID-19. Study-level background: The samples span acute and convalescent COVID-19 from the United States, Italy and Spain. PBMCs, B-cell-depleted T cells, or T cells provided the cDNA or gDNA that made up the material.

After removal of 3 bases from V and 4 bases from J, the junction contained 4 bases not matched to a gene. The CDR3 consists of 16 residues. CDR1 is LGHDT and CDR2 is YNNKEL in the germline V gene (reference sequence). Clones were read by immunoSEQ multiplex PCR, and TCRdb kept only the in-frame ones, dropping some. The sample holds roughly 320,000 clones, 85% to 90% seen once. The gene calls are TRBV3-1 (or the pseudogene TRBV3-2) and TRBJ2-2; 11 bases line up with TRBD2. The receptor comes from a woman aged 45-60 years with COVID-19, enrolled during active disease. The sequencing sample was made of peripheral blood. CDR3 nucleotides: TGTGCCAGCAGCCATACTAGCGGGAGAGGCACCGGGGAGCTGTTTTTT. Amino acids: CASSHTSGRGTGELFF.